Presented here are 18 T cell receptor beta chains from one specimen sequenced in a study of persistence of HIV-infected CD4 T cells. The immunoSEQ assay was version 4, run in survey mode. Libraries were prepared by immunoSEQ multiplex PCR; TCRdb keeps only in-frame clonotypes and omits some of them. Of around 60,000 clones detected, less than 85% appear once; the ten largest clones hold 1.5% to 2%. The stimulus was an HIV-1 Gag 15-mer peptide pool, around 1.1 ug/peptide/mL. CD40L-negative CD69-negative CD45RO-high memory CD4+ T cells were sorted as populations depleted of antigen-responding cells. Their recognized antigens are unknown. The sample was CD4+ T cells sorted from PBMCs after approximately 19-hour stimulation, taken from a patient who received antiretroviral therapy. These receptors were obtained from an adult man with HIV who was CMV-seropositive.

The rearrangement links TRBV19 to TRBJ1-5; D is perhaps TRBD1 (6 bases). Germline V gene sequence: CDR1 LNHDA, CDR2 SQIVND (reference sequence). This CDR3 has 20 amino acids. Trimming removed 5 bases from V and 0 bases from J, with 26 bases in between. The chain's CDR3 is CASSFHQGRGTFYSNQPQHF. CDR3 nucleotides: TGTGCCAGTAGTTTTCATCAGGGGAGGGGGACATTTTATAGCAATCAGCCCCAGCATTTT.

The chain joins TRBV27 to TRBJ1-1, with 8 bases identical to TRBD1. The V and J ends lost 5 bases and 7 bases, in that order; junction bases with no gene match: 9. The germline V gene has CDR1 MNHEY and CDR2 SMNVEV (reference sequence). The length of the CDR3 is 14 residues. In nucleotides, the CDR3 is TGTGCCAGCAGTCCAGGGGGCGCGAGAATTGAAGCTTTCTTT. Protein sequence: CASSPGGARIEAFF.

The genes are TRBV5-4 and TRBJ1-4; 9 nucleotides agree with TRBD1. The junction had 7 bases not matched to a gene; V was cut back by 4 bases and J by 0 bases. CDR1 is SGHNT, CDR2 YYREEE, per germline (reference sequence). The CDR3 loop spans 17 amino acids. As DNA, the CDR3 is TGTGCCAGCAGCATTCGGACAGGGGCTCCAACTAATGAAAAACTGTTTTTT. Residues: CASSIRTGAPTNEKLFF. Based on the CDR3 plus reference TRBV5-4 and TRBJ1-4, the full variable domain is ETGVTQSPTHLIKTRGQQVTLRCSSQSGHNTVSWYQQALGQGPQFIFQYYREEENGRGNFPPRFSGLQFPNYSSELNVNALELDDSALYLCASSIRTGAPTNEKLFFGSGTQLSVL.

The CDR3 nucleotides are TGCAGTGCTAGTACATACCTCACACTCACAGATACGCAGTATTTT. It yields the protein CSASTYLTLTDTQYF. The chain is built from TRBV20-1 and TRBJ2-3, with unresolved D. Per the germline V gene, CDR1 is DFQATT and CDR2 is SNEGSKA (reference sequence). The CDR3 sequence is 15 residues long. With 3 bases removed from V and 2 bases from J, the gap between germline ends came to 15 bases.

This clone was picked up a small number of times. This chain links TRBV7-8 with TRBJ2-1; perhaps TRBD1 as D (5 bases). Trimming removed 5 bases from V and 8 bases from J, with 19 bases in between. CDR1 SGHVS and CDR2 FQNEAQ come from the germline V gene. The CDR3 runs to 15 residues. CDR3 residues: CASSPSGHKRHEQFF. For the CDR3, the DNA is TGTGCCAGCAGCCCCTCAGGACACAAAAGGCATGAGCAGTTCTTC.

Only a few counts were recorded for this clone. CDR3 amino acids: CASSPQGAREQYF. In DNA, the CDR3 is TGTGCCAGCAGCCCTCAGGGGGCGCGTGAGCAGTACTTC. The chain uses TRBV3-1 (or the pseudogene TRBV3-2) and TRBJ2-7; 8 nucleotides align to TRBD1. CDR1 LGHDT and CDR2 YNNKEL come from the germline V gene (reference sequence). The V segment lost 4 bases and the J segment 7 bases; nucleotides outside the gene matches: 6. CDR3 size: 13 residues.

This clone was seen repeatedly, ten times or more. The chain is built from TRBV19 and TRBJ1-2, with D unresolved. Germline loops: CDR1 LNHDA, CDR2 SQIVND (reference sequence). CDR3 length equals 14 residues. V lost 4 bases, J lost 5 bases, and 14 bases lay in between. CDR3 region: CASSRQERAYGYTF. The CDR3 nucleotides read TGTGCCAGTAGTAGGCAGGAGCGTGCGTATGGCTACACCTTC.

The J gene is TRBJ1-5, the V gene TRBV27; 7 bases line up with TRBD1. CDR3 size: 13 residues. Germline loops: CDR1 MNHEY, CDR2 SMNVEV (reference sequence). V lost 5 bases, J lost 5 bases, and 3 bases stayed unmatched. The CDR3 loop reads CASSLTGDQPQHF. CDR3 DNA: TGTGCCAGCAGTCTCACAGGGGATCAGCCCCAGCATTTT.

The chain carries TRBV2 and TRBJ1-2; TRBD1 agrees at 9 bases. This CDR3 spans 15 amino acids. With V trimmed by 4 bases and J by 3 bases, 6 bases remained unmatched. Germline assignment: CDR1 SNHLY and CDR2 FYNNEI. The CDR3 DNA sequence: TGTGCCAGCAGTGGGACAGGGGAGATTTACTATGGCTACACCTTC. Translated: CASSGTGEIYYGYTF. The variable domain in full, completed from reference TRBV2 and TRBJ1-2, reads EPEVTQTPSHQVTQMGQEVILRCVPISNHLYFYWYRQILGQKVEFLVSFYNNEISEKSEIFDDQFSVERPDGSNFTLKIRSTKLEDSAMYFCASSGTGEIYYGYTFGSGTRLTVV.

The J gene is TRBJ1-2, the V gene TRBV7-2; TRBD1 matches at 7 bases. Per germline, CDR1 SGHTA and CDR2 FQGNSA. This CDR3 spans 14 amino acids. Losses at the gene ends were 5 bases for V and 4 bases for J; bases not matched to a gene: 7. CDR3 nucleotides: TGTGCCAGCAGCCCCCGACAGGGCTTCTATGGCTACACCTTC. Protein: CASSPRQGFYGYTF.

V usage is TRBV14 and J usage is TRBJ2-1; 9 nucleotides align to TRBD2. Germline CDR1 and CDR2: SGHDN and FVKESK. This CDR3 comprises 15 residues. J gave up 4 bases and V 2 bases, and 3 bases lay outside the gene matches. The CDR3 bases are TGTGCCAGCAGCCAACTAGCGGGGCTATACAATGAGCAGTTCTTC. Translating it yields CASSQLAGLYNEQFF.

J is TRBJ2-3 and V is TRBV6-5, with D perhaps TRBD2 (7 bases). Looked up from germline, CDR1 is MNHEY and CDR2 is SVGAGI. With 4 bases removed from V and 2 bases from J, the gap between germline ends came to 13 bases. This CDR3 has 15 amino acids. The CDR3 bases are TGTGCCAGCAGTTTTCGGGGGGCCTACACAGATACGCAGTATTTT. It encodes CASSFRGAYTDTQYF.

The chain combines TRBV5-8 with TRBJ1-2, with D hard to call. The V and J ends lost 3 bases and 5 bases respectively, with 14 bases between them. Germline CDR1 is SGHTS and CDR2 is YDEGEE. The CDR3 sequence is 14 residues long. This CDR3 is CASSSLGRNYGYTF. CDR3 nucleotides: TGTGCCAGCAGCTCTCTTGGACGGAATTATGGCTACACCTTC.

This clone was found a few times. V is TRBV19 and J is TRBJ1-5; weak D call: TRBD1 (5 bases). The CDR3 is 15 residues long. Germline lookup yields CDR1 LNHDA and CDR2 SQIVND (reference sequence). V lost 5 bases to trimming and J lost 5 bases, with 16 bases between them. The CDR3 is CASSALGTSDQPQHF. DNA for the CDR3: TGTGCCAGTAGTGCACTCGGGACCTCCGATCAGCCCCAGCATTTT.

The chain has TRBV19 and TRBJ1-6; D is perhaps TRBD1 (6 bases). The V end lost 6 bases, the J end lost 7 bases, and 13 bases lay between the germline ends. The CDR3 extends over 14 amino acids. Germline V lookup: CDR1 LNHDA, CDR2 SQIVND (reference sequence). CDR3 DNA: TGTGCCAGTAGGTCAGGGGAGAAGAATTCACCCCTCCACTTT. It is translated as CASRSGEKNSPLHF.

V is TRBV14 and J is TRBJ2-4, with TRBD1 matching 8 bases. This CDR3 comprises 13 residues. The germline V gene has CDR1 SGHDN and CDR2 FVKESK. With V trimmed by 4 bases and J by 15 bases, 11 bases remained unmatched. The CDR3 is CASSRAGGYLLYF. In DNA, the CDR3 is TGTGCCAGCAGCCGAGCAGGGGGCTACTTGCTGTACTTC.

V usage is TRBV6-4 and J usage is TRBJ1-6; no clear D gene. The CDR3 runs to 13 residues. Trimming took off 2 bases at V and 7 bases at J, with 6 bases between the two ends. The germline V gene encodes CDR1 MRHNA and CDR2 SNTAGT. CDR3 loop: CASSDKTNSPLHF. The CDR3 region has the DNA TGTGCCAGCAGTGACAAGACGAATTCACCCCTCCACTTT.

CDR3 in DNA: TGTGCCAGCAGCGTAGATGGTATGAGGGGAGCGAATGAGCAGTTCTTC. Translating gives CASSVDGMRGANEQFF. This chain links TRBV9 with TRBJ2-1; either TRBD1 or TRBD2 may fit D (5 bases each). V lost 0 bases, J lost 7 bases, and 17 bases lay in between. Per germline, CDR1 SGDLS and CDR2 YYNGEE. The CDR3 is made up of 16 amino acids.